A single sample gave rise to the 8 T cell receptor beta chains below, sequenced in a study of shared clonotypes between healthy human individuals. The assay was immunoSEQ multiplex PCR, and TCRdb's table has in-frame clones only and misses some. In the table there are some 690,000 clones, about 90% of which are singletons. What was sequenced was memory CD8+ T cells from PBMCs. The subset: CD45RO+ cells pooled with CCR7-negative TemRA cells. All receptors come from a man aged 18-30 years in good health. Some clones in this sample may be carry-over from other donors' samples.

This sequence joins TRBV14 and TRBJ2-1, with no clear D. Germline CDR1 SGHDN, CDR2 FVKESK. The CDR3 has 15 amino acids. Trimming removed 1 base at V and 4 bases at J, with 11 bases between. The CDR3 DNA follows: TGTGCCAGCAGCCAAGGTTTACCGACATACAATGAGCAGTTCTTC. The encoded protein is CASSQGLPTYNEQFF. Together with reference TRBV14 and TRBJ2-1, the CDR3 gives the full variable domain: EAGVTQFPSHSVIEKGQTVTLRCDPISGHDNLYWYRRVMGKEIKFLLHFVKESKQDESGMPNNRFLAERTGGTYSTLKVQPAELEDSGVYFCASSQGLPTYNEQFFGPGTRLTVL.

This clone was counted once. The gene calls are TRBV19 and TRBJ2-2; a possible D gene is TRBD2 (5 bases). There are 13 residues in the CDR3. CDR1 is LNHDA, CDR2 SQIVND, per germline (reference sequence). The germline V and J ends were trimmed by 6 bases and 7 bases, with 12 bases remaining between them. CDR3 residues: CASSNGLIGELFF. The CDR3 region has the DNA TGTGCCAGTAGCAATGGACTTATCGGGGAGCTGTTTTTT.

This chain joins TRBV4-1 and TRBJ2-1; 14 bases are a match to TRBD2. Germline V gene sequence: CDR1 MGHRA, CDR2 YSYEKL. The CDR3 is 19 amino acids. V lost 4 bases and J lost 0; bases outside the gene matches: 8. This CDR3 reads CASSPPGLAGVSSYNEQFF. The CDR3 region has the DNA TGCGCCAGCAGCCCACCGGGACTAGCGGGAGTGAGCTCCTACAATGAGCAGTTCTTC.

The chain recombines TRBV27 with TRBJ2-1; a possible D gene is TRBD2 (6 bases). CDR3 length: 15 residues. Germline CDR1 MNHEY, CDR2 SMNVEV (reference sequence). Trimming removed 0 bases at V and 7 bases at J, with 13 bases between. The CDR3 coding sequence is TGTGCCAGCAGTTTATCGCCCGGGAGTTGGAATGAGCAGTTCTTC. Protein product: CASSLSPGSWNEQFF.

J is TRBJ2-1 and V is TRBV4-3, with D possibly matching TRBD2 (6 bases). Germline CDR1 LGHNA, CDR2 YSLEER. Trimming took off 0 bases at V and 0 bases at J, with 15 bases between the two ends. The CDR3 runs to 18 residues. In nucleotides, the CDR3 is TGCGCCAGCAGCCAAGAGATCCAACGCGGGACCTCCTACAATGAGCAGTTCTTC. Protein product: CASSQEIQRGTSYNEQFF.

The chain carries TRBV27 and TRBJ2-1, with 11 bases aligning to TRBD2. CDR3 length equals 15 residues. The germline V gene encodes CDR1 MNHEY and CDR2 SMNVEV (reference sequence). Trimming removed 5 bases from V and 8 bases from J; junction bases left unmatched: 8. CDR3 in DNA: TGTGCCAGCAGTGAGCGACTAGCGGGAACGGATGAGCAGTTCTTC. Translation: CASSERLAGTDEQFF.

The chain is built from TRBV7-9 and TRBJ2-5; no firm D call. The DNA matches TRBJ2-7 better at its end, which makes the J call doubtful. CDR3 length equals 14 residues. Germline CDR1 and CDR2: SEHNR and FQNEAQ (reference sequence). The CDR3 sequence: CASSLVSDAYEQYF. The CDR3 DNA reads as TGTGCCAGCAGCTTGGTGTCCGACGCCTACGAGCAGTACTTC.

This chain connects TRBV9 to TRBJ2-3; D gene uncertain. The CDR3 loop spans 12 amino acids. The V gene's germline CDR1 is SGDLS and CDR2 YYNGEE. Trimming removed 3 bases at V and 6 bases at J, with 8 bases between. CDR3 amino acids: CASSANGDTQYF. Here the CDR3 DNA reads TGTGCCAGCAGCGCCAATGGGGATACGCAGTATTTT.